This TCR beta chain is from a study of blood T cell repertoires in COVID-19 (dated by TCRdb to the early 2020s). Some background on the complete study: Collaborator samples came from the United States, Italy and Spain and covered acute and convalescent phases of COVID-19. The material from the prospective study consisted of cDNA or gDNA derived from T cells, B-cell-depleted T cells, or PBMCs. Subjects who had been exposed to COVID-19, were actively infected with it, or had recovered from it provided the deeply sampled blood TCRbeta repertoires that made up the dataset. The repertoires were released in a freely available public database meant as a resource for research on the immune response to SARS-CoV-2. The samples were drawn from two sources: the first 160 participants of the ongoing ImmuneRACE study, and over 1,000 subjects contributed by 6 global collaborators. The sample metadata nearly always contained a de-identified subject ID, COVID-19 status, age in years and sex. Where HLA class I and class II types were available, the types were taken from metadata supplied by the sample provider, not from assay-based typing.

Whole blood was collected in K2EDTA tubes by collaborating institutions according to the institutions' own protocols. For TCRbeta analysis, collaborator samples were shipped as frozen whole blood, as isolated PBMCs, or as DNA extracted from either sample type. TCRbeta CDR3 regions were amplified from genomic DNA using the immunoSEQ Assay, a bias-controlled multiplex PCR. The authors processed their data as follows. Nucleated cell counts per sample were estimated from amplification of reference gene primers within the assay. To quantify the absolute abundance of each unique TCRbeta CDR3 rearrangement, sequence reads were collapsed and filtered. For each sample, productive Simpson clonality was calculated as the square root of Simpson's diversity index across productive rearrangements. TCRdb mirrors the immuneACCESS table, restricted to in-frame sequences. Some clones are absent from its copies; in checked studies, under half trace to an unresolved V gene, and the reason for the others is unknown. V and J calls and clone size are copied from that table; D and trimming were computed from the DNA. The sample contains under 350,000 clones, around 88% of them found a single time. The leading ten clones occupy approximately 4.3% of the sample.

In regard to this clone: Which antigen it targets is not known. The sample holds no much larger clone one base away, and base qualities are not on file.

Overall study outcomes, separate from this receptor: Clinical and demographic metadata were provided uncurated, with the amount varying by source and participant.

The germline V gene encodes CDR1 LNHDA and CDR2 SQIVND (reference sequence). From its cysteine to its phenylalanine, the CDR3 spans 17 amino acids. Just CDR3 DNA is preserved here, 51 bases in frame from base 1. V is shortened by 11 bases, J by 5 bases, and the region joining them spans 27 bases. Sequenced: peripheral blood. This TCR came from a man in his forties with acute or convalescent COVID-19. The sequence joins TRBV19 to TRBJ1-4; TRBD1 is possibly the D segment (5 matching bases). The CDR3: CASKSASTGFFNEKLFF. In nucleotides, the sequence is TGTGCCTCCAAGTCAGCTAGTACAGGTTTTTTCAATGAAAAACTGTTTTTT.